This T cell receptor (beta chain) comes out of a study of blood T cell repertoires in COVID-19. Study-wide context: Collection of acute and convalescent COVID-19 samples took place in the United States, Italy and Spain. PBMCs, B-cell-depleted T cells, or T cells were the source of the cDNA or gDNA that made up the material.

Seattle patients were enrolled while actively infected and followed longitudinally. Authors' data handling: Nucleated cell number was recorded as an estimate derived from reference gene primer amplification. TCRdb's table, derived via immunoSEQ multiplex PCR, lists solely in-frame clones and lacks some. V, J and clone size were drawn from that table, and D and trimming were deduced from the DNA. The sample lists 150,000 or so clones, over 85% seen once, with 1.5% to 2.5% in the top ten. The sample was peripheral blood. The origin of this receptor is an older woman with COVID-19, enrolled during active disease.

CDR3 protein: CATSDSIPDLGGDYTF. DNA for the CDR3: TGTGCCACCAGTGATTCGATACCAGACCTAGGGGGGGACTACACCTTC. V gene TRBV24-1 combines with J gene TRBJ1-2; D is possibly TRBD1 (6 bases). Per germline, CDR1 KGHDR and CDR2 SFDVKD. There are 16 residues in the CDR3. V lost 2 bases, J lost 10 bases, and 22 bases lay in between.